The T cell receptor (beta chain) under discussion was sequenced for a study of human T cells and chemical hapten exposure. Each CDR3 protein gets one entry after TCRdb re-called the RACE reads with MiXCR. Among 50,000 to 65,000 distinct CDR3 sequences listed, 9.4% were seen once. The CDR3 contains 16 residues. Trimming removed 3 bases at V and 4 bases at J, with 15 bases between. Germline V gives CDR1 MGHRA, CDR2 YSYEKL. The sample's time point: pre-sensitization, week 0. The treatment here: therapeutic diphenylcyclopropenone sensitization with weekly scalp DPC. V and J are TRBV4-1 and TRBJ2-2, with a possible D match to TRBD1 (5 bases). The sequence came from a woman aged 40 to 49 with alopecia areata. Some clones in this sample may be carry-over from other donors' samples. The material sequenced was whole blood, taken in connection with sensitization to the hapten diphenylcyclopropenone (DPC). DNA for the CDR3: TGCGCCAGCAGCCAGCCGTATGGGGCGAGCACCGGGGAGCTGTTTTTT. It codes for CASSQPYGASTGELFF.